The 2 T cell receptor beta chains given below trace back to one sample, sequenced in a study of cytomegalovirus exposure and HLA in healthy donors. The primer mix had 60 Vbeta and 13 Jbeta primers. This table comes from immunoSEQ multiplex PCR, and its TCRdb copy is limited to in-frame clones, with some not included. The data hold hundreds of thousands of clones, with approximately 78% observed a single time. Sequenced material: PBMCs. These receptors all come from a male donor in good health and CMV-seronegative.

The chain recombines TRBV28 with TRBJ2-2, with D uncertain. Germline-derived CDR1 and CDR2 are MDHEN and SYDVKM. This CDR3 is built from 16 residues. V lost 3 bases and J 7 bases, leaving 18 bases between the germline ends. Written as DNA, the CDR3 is TGTGCCAGCAGTTTTGGGTTGTCTCCGAGAGGCGGGGAGCTGTTTTTT. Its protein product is CASSFGLSPRGGELFF.

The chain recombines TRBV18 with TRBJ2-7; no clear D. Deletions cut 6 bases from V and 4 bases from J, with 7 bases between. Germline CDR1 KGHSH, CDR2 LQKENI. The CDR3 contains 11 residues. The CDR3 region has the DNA TGTGCCAGCTCCCTAATATACGAGCAGTACTTC. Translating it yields CASSLIYEQYF.